This entry features one TCR beta chain sequence. Trimming took 3 bases from V and 5 from J; bases not matched to a gene: 8. The germline V gene encodes CDR1 SGHDT and CDR2 YYEEEE. This CDR3 contains 15 residues. The sample belongs to a study of kidney transplant recipient with SARS-CoV-2 infection. TCRdb re-called the reads with MiXCR, one entry per CDR3 protein. The profile covers about 250,000 distinct CDR3 sequences, with 25% to 30% appearing a single time and around 7.8% taken by the ten largest. The chain uses TRBV5-6 and TRBJ2-5, with TRBD1 matching over 9 bases. This receptor was obtained from a male patient between 25 and 39 years old who had COVID-19 and was a kidney transplant recipient. Certain T cells may be donor cells from the graft. Sample: a blood sample, taken at baseline and on day 111 from a kidney transplant recipient. CDR3 loop: CASSWLTGGGETQYF. The DNA of the CDR3 is TGTGCCAGCAGCTGGCTGACAGGGGGGGGCGAGACCCAGTACTTC. The full variable domain, rest sourced from reference TRBV5-6 and TRBJ2-5, is DAGVTQSPTHLIKTRGQQVTLRCSPKSGHDTVSWYQQALGQGPQFIFQYYEEEERQRGNFPDRFSGHQFPNYSSELNVNALLLGDSALYLCASSWLTGGGETQYFGPGTRLLVL.